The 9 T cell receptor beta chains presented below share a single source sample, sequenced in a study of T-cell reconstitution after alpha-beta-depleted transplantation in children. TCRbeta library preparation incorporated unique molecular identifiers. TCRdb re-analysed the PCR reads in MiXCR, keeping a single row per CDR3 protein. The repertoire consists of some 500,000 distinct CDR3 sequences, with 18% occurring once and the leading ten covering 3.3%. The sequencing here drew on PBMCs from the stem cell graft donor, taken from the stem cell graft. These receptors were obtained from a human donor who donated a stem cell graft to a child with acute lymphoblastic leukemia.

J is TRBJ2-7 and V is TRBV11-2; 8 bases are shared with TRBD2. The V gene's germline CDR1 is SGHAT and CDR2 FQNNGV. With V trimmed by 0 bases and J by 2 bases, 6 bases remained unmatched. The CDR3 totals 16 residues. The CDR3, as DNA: TGTGCCAGCAGCTTAGATCAGCGGGAGCACCCCTACGAGCAGTACTTC. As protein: CASSLDQREHPYEQYF. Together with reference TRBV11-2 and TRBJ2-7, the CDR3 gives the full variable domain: EAGVAQSPRYKIIEKRQSVAFWCNPISGHATLYWYQQILGQGPKLLIQFQNNGVVDDSQLPKDRFSAERLKGVDSTLKIQPAKLEDSAVYLCASSLDQREHPYEQYFGPGTRLTVT.

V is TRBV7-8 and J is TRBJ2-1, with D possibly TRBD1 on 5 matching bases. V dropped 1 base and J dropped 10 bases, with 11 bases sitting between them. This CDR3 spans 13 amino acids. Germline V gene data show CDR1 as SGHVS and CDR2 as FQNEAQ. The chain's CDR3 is CASSLVGAEEQFF. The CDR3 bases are TGTGCCAGCAGCTTAGTAGGGGCCGAGGAGCAGTTCTTC.

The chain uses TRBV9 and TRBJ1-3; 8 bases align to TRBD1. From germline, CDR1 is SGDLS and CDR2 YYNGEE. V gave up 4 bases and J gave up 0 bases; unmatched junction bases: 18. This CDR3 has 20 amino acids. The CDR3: CASSPPGWGTGRFSGNTIYF. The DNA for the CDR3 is TGTGCCAGCAGCCCACCCGGGTGGGGGACAGGCAGATTCTCTGGAAACACCATATATTTT.

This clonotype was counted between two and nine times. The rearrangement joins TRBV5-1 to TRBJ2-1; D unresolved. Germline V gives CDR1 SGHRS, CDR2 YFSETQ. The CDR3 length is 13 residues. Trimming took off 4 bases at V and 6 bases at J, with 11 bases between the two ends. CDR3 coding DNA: TGCGCCAGCAGCCCGGCTGGGGTCAATGAGCAGTTCTTC. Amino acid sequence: CASSPAGVNEQFF.

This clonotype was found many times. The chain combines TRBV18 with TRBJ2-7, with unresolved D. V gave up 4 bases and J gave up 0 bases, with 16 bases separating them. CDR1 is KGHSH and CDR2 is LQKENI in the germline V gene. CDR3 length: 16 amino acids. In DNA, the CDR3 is TGTGCCAGCTCACTGGCTGGATCAATGGCCTCCTACGAGCAGTACTTC. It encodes CASSLAGSMASYEQYF.

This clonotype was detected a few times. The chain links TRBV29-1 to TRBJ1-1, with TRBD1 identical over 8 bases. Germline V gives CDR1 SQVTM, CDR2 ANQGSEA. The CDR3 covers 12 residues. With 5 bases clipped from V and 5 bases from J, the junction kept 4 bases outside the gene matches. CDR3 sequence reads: CSVTQGATEAFF. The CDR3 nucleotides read TGCAGCGTTACGCAGGGGGCGACTGAAGCTTTCTTT.

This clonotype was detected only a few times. The CDR3 region is CASSQGSGSDYEQYF. CDR3 DNA sequence: TGTGCCAGCAGCCAAGGGAGCGGATCCGACTACGAGCAGTACTTC. This rearrangement joins TRBV3-1 to TRBJ2-7; tentatively, D is TRBD2 (5 bases). The CDR3 runs 15 residues. V gave up 1 base and J gave up 3 bases, with 13 bases separating them. CDR1 is LGHDT, CDR2 YNNKEL, per germline (reference sequence).

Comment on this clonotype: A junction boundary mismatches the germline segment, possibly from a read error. CDR3 coding DNA: TGTGCCAGCAGTCGAAGACAGGGCCCGGGCTACTTT. Protein sequence: CASSRRQGPGYF. J is TRBJ1-1 and V is TRBV27; 7 bases are shared with TRBD1. The CDR3 length is 12 residues. Germline V gives CDR1 MNHEY, CDR2 SMNVEV (reference sequence).

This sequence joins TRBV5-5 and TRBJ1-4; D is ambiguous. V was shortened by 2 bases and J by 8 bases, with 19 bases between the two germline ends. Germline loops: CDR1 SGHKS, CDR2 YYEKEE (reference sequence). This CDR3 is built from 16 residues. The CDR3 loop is CASSFRRTTTGEKLFF. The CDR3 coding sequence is TGTGCCAGCAGCTTCCGACGGACGACGACCGGCGAAAAACTGTTTTTT. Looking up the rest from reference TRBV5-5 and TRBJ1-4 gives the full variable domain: DAGVTQSPTHLIKTRGQQVTLRCSPISGHKSVSWYQQVLGQGPQFIFQYYEKEERGRGNFPDRFSARQFPNYSSELNVNALLLGDSALYLCASSFRRTTTGEKLFFGSGTQLSVL.